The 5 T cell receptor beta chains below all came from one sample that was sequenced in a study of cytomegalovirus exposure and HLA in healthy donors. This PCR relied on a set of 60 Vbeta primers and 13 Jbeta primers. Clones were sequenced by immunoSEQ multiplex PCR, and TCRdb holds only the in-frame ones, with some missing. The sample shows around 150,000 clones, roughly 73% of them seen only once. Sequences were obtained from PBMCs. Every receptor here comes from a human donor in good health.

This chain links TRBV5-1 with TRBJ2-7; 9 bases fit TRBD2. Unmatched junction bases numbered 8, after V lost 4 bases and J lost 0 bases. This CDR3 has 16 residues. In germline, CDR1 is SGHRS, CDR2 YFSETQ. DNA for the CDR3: TGCGCCAGCAGCCAATCCACGACTAGCGGCTCCTACGAGCAGTACTTC. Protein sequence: CASSQSTTSGSYEQYF.

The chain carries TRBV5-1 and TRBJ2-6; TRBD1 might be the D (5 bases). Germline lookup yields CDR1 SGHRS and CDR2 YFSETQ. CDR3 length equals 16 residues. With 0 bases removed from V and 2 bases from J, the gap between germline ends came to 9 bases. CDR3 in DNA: TGCGCCAGCAGCTTGGAGGGGCCAGCTGGGGCCAACGTCCTGACTTTC. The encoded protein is CASSLEGPAGANVLTF.

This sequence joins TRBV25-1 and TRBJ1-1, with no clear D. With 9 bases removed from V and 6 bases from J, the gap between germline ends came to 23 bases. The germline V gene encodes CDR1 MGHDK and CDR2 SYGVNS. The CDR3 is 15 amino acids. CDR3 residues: CASAPPGSVQSEAFF. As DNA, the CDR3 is TGTGCCAGTGCCCCTCCGGGAAGCGTCCAGTCTGAAGCTTTCTTT.

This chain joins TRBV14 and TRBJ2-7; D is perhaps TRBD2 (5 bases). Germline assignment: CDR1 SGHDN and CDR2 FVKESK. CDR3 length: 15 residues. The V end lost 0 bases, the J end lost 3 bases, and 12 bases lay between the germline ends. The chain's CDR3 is CASSQDEGGDYEQYF. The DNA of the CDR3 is TGTGCCAGCAGCCAAGATGAAGGAGGCGACTACGAGCAGTACTTC.

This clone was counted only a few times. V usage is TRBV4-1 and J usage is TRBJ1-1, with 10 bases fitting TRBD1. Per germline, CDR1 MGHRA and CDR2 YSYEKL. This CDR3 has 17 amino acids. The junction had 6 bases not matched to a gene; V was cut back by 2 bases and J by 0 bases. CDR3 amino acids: CASSQRQGASMNTEAFF. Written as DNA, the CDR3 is TGCGCCAGCAGCCAAAGACAGGGGGCTTCGATGAACACTGAAGCTTTCTTT.